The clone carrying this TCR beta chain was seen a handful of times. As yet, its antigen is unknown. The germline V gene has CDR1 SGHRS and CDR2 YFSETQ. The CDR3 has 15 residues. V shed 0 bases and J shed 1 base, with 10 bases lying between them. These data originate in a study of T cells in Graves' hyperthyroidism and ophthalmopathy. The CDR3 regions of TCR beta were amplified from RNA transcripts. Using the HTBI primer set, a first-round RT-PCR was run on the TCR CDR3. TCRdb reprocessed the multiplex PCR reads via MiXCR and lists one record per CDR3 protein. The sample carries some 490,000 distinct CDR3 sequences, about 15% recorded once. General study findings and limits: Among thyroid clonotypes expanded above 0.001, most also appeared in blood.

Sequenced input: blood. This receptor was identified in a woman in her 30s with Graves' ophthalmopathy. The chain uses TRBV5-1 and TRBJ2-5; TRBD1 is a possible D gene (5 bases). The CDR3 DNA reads TGCGCCAGCAGCTTGGGTGTGGGGCCCCAAGAGACCCAGTACTTC. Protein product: CASSLGVGPQETQYF.